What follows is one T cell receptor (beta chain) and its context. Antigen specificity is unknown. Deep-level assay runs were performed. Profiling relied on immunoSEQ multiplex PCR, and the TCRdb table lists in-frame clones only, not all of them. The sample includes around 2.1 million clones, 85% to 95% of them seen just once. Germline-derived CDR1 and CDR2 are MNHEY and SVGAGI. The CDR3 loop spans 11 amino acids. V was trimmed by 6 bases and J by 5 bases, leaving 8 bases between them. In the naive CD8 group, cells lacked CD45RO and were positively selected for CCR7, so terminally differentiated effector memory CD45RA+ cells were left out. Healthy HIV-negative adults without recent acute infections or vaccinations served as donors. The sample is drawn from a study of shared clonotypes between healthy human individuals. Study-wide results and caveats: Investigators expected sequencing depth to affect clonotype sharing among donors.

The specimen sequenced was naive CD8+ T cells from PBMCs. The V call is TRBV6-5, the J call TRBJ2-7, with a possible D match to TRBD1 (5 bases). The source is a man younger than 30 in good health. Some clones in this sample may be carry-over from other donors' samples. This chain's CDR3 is CASSDSNEQYF. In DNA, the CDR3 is TGTGCCAGCAGCGACAGCAACGAGCAGTACTTC.